This TCR beta chain was captured by sequencing in a study of beta chain features in type 1 diabetes. Study summary: Cells sorted and examined across all samples totaled 90 million to 120 million.

General study points: Within each of all four CD4+ subsets, Type 1 diabetes patients had TCRB CDR3s that were moderately but significantly shorter.

Investigators reverse transcribed all isolated RNA, so they sequenced expressed TCRB transcripts. Profiling relied on immunoSEQ multiplex PCR, and the TCRdb table lists in-frame clones only, not all of them. The table has 350,000 to 450,000 clones, roughly 15% seen once; the top ten hold under 0.02%. The CDR3 spans 14 residues. The germline V gene has CDR1 SGHRS and CDR2 YFSETQ. After removal of 6 bases from V and 0 bases from J, the junction contained 4 bases not matched to a gene. In its sample, this clone was seen a few times. Its antigen is not known. CD45RO/CCR7/CD25/CD127/CD95/CD27 sorting isolated CD4+ naive, central memory, regulatory and stem cell-like memory cells.

The receptor comes from a woman younger than 35 in good health. The sample comprised naive CD4+ T cells from blood. The chain joins TRBV5-1 to TRBJ2-3; 7 bases are shared with TRBD2. CDR3 nucleotide sequence: TGCGCCAGCAAGAGCGGGACTAGCACAGATACGCAGTATTTT. Its protein product is CASKSGTSTDTQYF.